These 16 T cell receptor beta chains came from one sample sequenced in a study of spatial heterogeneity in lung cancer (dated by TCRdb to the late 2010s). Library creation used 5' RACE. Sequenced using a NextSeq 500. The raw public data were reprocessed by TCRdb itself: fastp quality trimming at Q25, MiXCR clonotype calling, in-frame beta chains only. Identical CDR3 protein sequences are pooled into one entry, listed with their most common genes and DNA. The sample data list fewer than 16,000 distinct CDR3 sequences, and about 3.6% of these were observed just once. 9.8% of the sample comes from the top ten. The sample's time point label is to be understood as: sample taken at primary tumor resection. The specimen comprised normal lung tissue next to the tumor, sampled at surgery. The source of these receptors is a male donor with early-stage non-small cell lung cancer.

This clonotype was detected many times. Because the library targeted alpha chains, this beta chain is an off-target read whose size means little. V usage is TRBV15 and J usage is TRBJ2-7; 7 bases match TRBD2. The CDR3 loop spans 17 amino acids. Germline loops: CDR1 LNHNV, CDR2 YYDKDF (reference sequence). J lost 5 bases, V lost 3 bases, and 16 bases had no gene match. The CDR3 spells CATSSPLRRLRGDEQYF. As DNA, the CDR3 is TGTGCCACCAGCAGCCCACTGAGGAGACTTCGGGGGGACGAGCAGTACTTC.

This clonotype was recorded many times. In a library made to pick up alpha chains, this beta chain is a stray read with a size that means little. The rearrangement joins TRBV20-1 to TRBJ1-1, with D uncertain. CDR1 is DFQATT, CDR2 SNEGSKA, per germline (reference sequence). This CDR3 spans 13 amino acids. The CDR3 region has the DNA TGCAGCGCAAGTCCTTTTCCACACACTGAAGCTTTCTTT. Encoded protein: CSASPFPHTEAFF.

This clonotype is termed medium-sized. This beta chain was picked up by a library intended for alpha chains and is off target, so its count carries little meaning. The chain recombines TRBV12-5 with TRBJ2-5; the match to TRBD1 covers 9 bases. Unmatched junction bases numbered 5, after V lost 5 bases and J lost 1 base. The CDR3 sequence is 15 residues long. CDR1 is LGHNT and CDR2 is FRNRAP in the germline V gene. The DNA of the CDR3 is TGTGCTAGTGGTGACGGGACAGGGCTCCAAGAGACCCAGTACTTC. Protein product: CASGDGTGLQETQYF. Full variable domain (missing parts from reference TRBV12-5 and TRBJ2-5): DARVTQTPRHKVTEMGQEVTMRCQPILGHNTVFWYRQTMMQGLELLAYFRNRAPLDDSGMPKDRFSAEMPDATLATLKIQPSEPRDSAVYFCASGDGTGLQETQYFGPGTRLLVL.

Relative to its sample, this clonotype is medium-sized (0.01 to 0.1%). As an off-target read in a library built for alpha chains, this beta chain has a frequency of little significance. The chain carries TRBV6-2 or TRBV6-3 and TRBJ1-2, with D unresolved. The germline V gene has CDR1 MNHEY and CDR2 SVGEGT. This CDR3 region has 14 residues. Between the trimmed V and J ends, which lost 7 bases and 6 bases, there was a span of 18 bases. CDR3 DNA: TGTGCCAGCACCGAAAGCGGGGTTTTTCATGGCTACACCTTC. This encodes CASTESGVFHGYTF.

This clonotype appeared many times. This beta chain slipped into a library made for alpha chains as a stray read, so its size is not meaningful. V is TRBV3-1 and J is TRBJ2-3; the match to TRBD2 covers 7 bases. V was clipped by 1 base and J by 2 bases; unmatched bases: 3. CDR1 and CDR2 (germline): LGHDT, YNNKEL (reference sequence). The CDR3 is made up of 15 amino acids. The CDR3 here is CASSQAGGPTDTQYF. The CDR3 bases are TGTGCCAGCAGCCAAGCGGGAGGCCCCACAGATACGCAGTATTTT.

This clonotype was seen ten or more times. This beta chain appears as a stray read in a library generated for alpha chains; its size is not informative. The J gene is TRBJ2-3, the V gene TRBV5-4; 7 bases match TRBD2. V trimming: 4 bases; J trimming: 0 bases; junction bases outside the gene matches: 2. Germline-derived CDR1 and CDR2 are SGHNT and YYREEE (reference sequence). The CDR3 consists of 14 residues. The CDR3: CASSLAASTDTQYF. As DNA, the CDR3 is TGTGCCAGCAGCCTAGCGGCTAGCACAGATACGCAGTATTTT.

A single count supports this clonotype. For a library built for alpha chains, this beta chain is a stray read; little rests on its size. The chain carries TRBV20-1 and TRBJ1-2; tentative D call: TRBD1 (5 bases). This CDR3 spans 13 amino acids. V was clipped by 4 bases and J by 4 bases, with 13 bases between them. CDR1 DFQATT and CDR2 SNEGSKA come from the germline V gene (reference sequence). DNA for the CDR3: TGCAGTGCTAACAAACAGGAGACCTATGGCTACACCTTC. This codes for CSANKQETYGYTF.

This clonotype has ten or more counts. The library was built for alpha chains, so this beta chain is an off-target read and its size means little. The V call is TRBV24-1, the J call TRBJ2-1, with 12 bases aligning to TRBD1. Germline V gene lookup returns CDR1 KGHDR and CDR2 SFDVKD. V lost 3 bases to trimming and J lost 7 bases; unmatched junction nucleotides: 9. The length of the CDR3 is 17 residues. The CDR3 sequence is CATSDGDRGRFGNEQFF. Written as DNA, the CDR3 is TGTGCCACCAGTGATGGGGACAGGGGGCGGTTCGGGAATGAGCAGTTCTTC.

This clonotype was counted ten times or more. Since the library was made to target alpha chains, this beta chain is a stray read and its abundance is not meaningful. CDR3 bases: TGTGCCAGCACGGACCGACAGGGAATCCGCAAGGGGTATTTT. This encodes CASTDRQGIRKGYF. The chain combines TRBV2 with TRBJ1-3, with TRBD1 identical over 7 bases. With 7 bases clipped from V and 16 bases from J, the junction kept 19 bases outside the gene matches. Germline V lookup: CDR1 SNHLY, CDR2 FYNNEI. This CDR3 comprises 14 residues.

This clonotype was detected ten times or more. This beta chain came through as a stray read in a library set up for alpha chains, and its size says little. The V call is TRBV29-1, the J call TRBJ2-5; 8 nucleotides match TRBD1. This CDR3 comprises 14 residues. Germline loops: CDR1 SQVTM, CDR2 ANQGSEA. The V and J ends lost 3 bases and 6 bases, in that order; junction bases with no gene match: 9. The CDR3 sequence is CSVDPGTGGQTQYF. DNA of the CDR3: TGCAGCGTTGACCCAGGGACAGGTGGGCAGACCCAGTACTTC.

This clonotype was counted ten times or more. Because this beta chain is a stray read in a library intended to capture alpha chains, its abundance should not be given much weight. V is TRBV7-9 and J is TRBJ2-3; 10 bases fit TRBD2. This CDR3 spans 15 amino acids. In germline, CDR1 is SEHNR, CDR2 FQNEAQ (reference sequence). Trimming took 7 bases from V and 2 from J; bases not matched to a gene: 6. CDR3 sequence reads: CASIPGTSATDTQYF. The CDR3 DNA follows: TGTGCCAGCATCCCCGGGACTAGCGCCACAGATACGCAGTATTTT.

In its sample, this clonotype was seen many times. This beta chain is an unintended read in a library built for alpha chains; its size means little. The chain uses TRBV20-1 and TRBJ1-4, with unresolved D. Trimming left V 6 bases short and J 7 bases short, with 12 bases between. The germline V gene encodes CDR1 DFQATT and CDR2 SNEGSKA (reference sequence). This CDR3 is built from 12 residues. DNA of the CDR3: TGCAGTGCCCGACATACGTCTGAAAAACTGTTTTTT. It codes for CSARHTSEKLFF.

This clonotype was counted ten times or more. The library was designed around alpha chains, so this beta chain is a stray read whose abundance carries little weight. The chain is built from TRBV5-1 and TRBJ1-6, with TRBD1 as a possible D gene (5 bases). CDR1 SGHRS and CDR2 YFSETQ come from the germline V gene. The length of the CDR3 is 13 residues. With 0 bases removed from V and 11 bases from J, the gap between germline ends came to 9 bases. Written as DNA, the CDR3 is TGCGCCAGCAGCTTGGAGCAGGGAACACCCCTCCACTTT. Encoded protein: CASSLEQGTPLHF.

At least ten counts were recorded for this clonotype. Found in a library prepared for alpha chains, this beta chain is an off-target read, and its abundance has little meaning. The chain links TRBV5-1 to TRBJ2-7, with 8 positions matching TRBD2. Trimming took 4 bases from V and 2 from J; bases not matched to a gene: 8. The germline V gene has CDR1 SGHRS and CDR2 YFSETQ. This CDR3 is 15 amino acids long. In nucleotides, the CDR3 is TGCGCCAGCAGCGTCACGCCGGGAGGGCCCTACGAGCAGTACTTC. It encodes CASSVTPGGPYEQYF.

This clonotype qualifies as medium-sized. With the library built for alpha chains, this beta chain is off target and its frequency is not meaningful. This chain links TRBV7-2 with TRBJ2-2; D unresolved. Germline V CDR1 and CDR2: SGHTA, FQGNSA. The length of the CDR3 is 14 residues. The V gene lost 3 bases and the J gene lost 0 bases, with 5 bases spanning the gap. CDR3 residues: CASSFGSNTGELFF. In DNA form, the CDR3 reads TGTGCCAGCAGCTTTGGTTCGAACACCGGGGAGCTGTTTTTT.

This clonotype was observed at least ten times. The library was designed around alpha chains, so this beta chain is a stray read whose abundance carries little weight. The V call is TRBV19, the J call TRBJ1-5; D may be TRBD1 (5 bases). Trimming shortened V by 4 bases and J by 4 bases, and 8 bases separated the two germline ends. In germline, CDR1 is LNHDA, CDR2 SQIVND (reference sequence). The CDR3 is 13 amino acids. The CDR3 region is CASSRQSNQPQHF. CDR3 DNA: TGTGCCAGTAGTAGACAGTCAAATCAGCCCCAGCATTTT. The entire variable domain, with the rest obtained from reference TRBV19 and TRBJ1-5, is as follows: DGGITQSPKYLFRKEGQNVTLSCEQNLNHDAMYWYRQDPGQGLRLIYYSQIVNDFQKGDIAEGYSVSREKKESFPLTVTSAQKNPTAFYLCASSRQSNQPQHFGDGTRLSIL.